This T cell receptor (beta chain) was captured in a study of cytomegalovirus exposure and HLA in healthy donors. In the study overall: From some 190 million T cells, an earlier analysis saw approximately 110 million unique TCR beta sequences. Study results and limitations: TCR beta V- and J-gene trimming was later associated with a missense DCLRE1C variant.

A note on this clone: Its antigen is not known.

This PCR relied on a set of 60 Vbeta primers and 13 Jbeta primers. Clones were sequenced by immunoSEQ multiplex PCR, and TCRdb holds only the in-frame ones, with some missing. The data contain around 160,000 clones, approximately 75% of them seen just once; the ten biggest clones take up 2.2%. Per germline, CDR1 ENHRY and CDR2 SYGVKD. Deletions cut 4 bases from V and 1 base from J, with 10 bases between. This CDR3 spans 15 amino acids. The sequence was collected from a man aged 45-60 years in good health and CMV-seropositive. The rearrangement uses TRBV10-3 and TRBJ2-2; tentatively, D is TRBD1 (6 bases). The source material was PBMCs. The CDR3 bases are TGTGCCATCAGTGCGAACAGGGAGAACACCGGGGAGCTGTTTTTT. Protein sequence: CAISANRENTGELFF.